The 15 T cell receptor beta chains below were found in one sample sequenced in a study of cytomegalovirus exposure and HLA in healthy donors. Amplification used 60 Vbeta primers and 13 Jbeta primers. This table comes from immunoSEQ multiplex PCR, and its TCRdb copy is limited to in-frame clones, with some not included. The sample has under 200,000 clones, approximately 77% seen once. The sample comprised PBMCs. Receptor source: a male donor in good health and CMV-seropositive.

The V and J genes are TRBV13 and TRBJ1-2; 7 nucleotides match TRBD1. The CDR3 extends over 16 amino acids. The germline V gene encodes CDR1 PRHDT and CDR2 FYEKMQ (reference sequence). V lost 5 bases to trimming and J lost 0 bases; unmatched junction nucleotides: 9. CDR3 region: CASSHSQGVPNYGYTF. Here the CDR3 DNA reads TGTGCCAGCAGCCATAGTCAGGGGGTTCCTAACTATGGCTACACCTTC.

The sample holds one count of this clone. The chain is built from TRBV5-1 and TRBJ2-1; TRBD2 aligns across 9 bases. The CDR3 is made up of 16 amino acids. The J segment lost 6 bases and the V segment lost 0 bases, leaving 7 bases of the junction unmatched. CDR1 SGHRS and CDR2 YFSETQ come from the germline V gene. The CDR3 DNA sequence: TGCGCCAGCAGCTTGGTCGGAGCGGGGGGTATCAATGAGCAGTTCTTC. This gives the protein CASSLVGAGGINEQFF.

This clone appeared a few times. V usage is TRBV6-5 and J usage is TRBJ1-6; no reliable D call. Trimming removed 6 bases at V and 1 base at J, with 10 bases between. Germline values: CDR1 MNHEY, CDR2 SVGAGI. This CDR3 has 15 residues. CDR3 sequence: CASRLAGSYNSPLHF. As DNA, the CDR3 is TGTGCCAGCAGGCTCGCCGGGTCCTATAATTCACCCCTCCACTTT.

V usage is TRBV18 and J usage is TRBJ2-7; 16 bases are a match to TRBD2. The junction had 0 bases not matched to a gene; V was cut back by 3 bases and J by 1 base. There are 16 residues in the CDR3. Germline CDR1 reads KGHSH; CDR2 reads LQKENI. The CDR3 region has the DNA TGTGCCAGCTCACCGGGACTAGCGGGGGGGTCCTACGAGCAGTACTTC. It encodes CASSPGLAGGSYEQYF. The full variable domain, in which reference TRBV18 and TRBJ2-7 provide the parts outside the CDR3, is NAGVMQNPRHLVRRRGQEARLRCSPMKGHSHVYWYRQLPEEGLKFMVYLQKENIIDESGMPKERFSAEFPKEGPSILRIQQVVRGDSAAYFCASSPGLAGGSYEQYFGPGTRLTVT.

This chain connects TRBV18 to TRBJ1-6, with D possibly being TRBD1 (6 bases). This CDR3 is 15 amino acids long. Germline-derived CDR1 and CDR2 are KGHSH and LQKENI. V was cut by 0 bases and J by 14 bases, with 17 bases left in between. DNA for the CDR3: TGTGCCAGCTCACCACCTGGCCAGGGGCTTCGGGCCCTCCACTTT. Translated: CASSPPGQGLRALHF.

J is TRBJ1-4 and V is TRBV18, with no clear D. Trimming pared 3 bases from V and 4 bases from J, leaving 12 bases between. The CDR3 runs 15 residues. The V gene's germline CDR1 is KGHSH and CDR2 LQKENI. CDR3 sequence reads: CASSPSGSRNEKLFF. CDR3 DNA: TGTGCCAGCTCACCCTCCGGGTCTCGTAATGAAAAACTGTTTTTT.

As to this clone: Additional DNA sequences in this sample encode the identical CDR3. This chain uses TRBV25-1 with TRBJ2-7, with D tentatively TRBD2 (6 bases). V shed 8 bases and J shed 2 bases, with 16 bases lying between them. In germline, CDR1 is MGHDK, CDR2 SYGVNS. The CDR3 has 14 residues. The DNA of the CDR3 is TGTGCCAGCTGCGGAGGGCAAGGGGCCTACGAGCAGTACTTC. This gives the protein CASCGGQGAYEQYF.

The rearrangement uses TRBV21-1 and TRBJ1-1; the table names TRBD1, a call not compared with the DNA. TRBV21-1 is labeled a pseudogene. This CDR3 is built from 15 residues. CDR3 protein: CASSPRGRSDIEAFF. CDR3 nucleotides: TGTGCCAGCAGCCCTAGGGGAAGGAGCGACATTGAAGCTTTCTTT.

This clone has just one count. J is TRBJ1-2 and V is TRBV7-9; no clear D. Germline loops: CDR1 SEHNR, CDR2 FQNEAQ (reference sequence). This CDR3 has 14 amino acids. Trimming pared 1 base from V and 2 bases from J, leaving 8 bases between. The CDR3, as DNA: TGTGCCAGCAGCTTAGTGCCGGGGAACTATGGCTACACCTTC. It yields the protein CASSLVPGNYGYTF.

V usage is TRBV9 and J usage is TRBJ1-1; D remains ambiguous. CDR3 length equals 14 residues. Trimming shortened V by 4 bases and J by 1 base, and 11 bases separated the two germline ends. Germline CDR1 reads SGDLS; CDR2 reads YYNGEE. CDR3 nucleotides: TGTGCCAGCAGCCCCCACAGTGGGAACACTGAAGCTTTCTTT. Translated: CASSPHSGNTEAFF.

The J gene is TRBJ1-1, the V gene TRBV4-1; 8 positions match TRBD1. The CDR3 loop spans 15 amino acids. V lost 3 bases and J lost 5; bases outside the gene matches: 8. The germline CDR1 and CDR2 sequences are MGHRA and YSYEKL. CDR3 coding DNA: TGCGCCAGCAGCCATACCGGACAGGGAGTAACTGAAGCTTTCTTT. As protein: CASSHTGQGVTEAFF.

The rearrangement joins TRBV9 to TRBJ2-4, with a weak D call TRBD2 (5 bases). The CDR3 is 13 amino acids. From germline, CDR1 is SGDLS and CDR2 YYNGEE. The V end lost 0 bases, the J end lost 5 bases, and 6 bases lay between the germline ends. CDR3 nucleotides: TGTGCCAGCAGCGTAGGGACTGAAAACATTCAGTACTTC. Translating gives CASSVGTENIQYF.

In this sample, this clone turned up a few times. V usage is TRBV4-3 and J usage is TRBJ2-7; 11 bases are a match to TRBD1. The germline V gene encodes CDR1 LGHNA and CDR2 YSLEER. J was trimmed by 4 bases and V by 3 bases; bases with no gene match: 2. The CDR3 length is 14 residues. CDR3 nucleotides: TGCGCCAGCAGCCACCGGGACAGGGGGTACGAGCAGTACTTC. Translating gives CASSHRDRGYEQYF.

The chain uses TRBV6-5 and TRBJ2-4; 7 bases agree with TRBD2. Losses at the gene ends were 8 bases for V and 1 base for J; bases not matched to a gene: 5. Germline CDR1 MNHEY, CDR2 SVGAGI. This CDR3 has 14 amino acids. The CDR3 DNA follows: TGTGCCAGCTGGACCGGGGGGGCCAAAAACATTCAGTACTTC. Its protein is CASWTGGAKNIQYF.

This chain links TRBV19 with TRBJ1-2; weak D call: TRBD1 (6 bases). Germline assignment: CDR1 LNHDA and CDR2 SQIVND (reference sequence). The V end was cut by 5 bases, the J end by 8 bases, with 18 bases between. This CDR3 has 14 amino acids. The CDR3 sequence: CASSLTGGSLGYTF. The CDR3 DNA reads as TGTGCCAGTAGTTTGACAGGAGGCAGTTTGGGCTACACCTTC.